A few counts support the clone carrying this T cell receptor beta chain. This entry belongs to a study of lymphopenia after photon versus proton radiotherapy. Using immunoSEQ multiplex PCR, the repertoire was profiled, and TCRdb retains in-frame clones only, with some absent. This sample yields around 26,000 clones, of which over 80% are seen a single time; approximately 21% belongs to the top ten. Germline CDR1 SNHLY, CDR2 FYNNEI. Trimming cost V 6 bases and J 10 bases, with 13 bases left between them. This CDR3 is 13 amino acids long. The sequence came from a woman aged 65 to 85 with pancreatic cancer. The chain has TRBV2 and TRBJ1-6; D unclear. Specimen: peripheral blood, collected from a patient treated with proton-based radiotherapy. Written as DNA, the CDR3 is TGTGCCAGCAGCTCATTGGGCGGCTCACCCCTCCACTTT. This translates into CASSSLGGSPLHF.